Each of the 26 T cell receptor beta chains below was sequenced from the same sample in a study of Tregs in tolerant kidney transplant recipients. TCRdb's copy holds only in-frame clones and misses some; the assay was immunoSEQ multiplex PCR. Of about 15,000 clones in the sample, around four fifths were seen once. This specimen consisted of Tregs from blood, obtained before the transplant. The source of these receptors is a human donor who received a combined kidney and bone marrow transplant.

The chain recombines TRBV27 with TRBJ1-2, with 7 bases fitting TRBD1. Losses at the gene ends were 2 bases for V and 8 bases for J; bases not matched to a gene: 5. The germline V gene has CDR1 MNHEY and CDR2 SMNVEV (reference sequence). The CDR3 length is 13 residues. This chain's CDR3 is CASSLGGGNGYTF. For the CDR3, the DNA is TGTGCCAGCAGTTTAGGAGGGGGCAACGGCTACACCTTC.

The chain employs TRBV5-4 and TRBJ2-7; 9 nucleotides match TRBD2. The CDR3 length is 17 residues. Germline loops: CDR1 SGHNT, CDR2 YYREEE (reference sequence). Trimming took 0 bases from V and 0 from J; bases not matched to a gene: 7. DNA of the CDR3: TGTGCCAGCAGCTTGGGGGGACTAGCCCAGAGCTCCTACGAGCAGTACTTC. Translation gives CASSLGGLAQSSYEQYF. The entire variable domain, with the rest obtained from reference TRBV5-4 and TRBJ2-7, is as follows: ETGVTQSPTHLIKTRGQQVTLRCSSQSGHNTVSWYQQALGQGPQFIFQYYREEENGRGNFPPRFSGLQFPNYSSELNVNALELDDSALYLCASSLGGLAQSSYEQYFGPGTRLTVT.

The rearrangement links TRBV7-2 to TRBJ1-3; D perhaps matches TRBD1 (5 bases). CDR1 is SGHTA, CDR2 FQGNSA, per germline. V lost 5 bases and J lost 0, with 11 bases in between. The CDR3 is made up of 15 amino acids. The DNA of the CDR3 is TGTGCCAGCAGCCCTAATAGGGGCTCTGGAAACACCATATATTTT. Translation: CASSPNRGSGNTIYF.

The chain has TRBV30 and TRBJ1-5; TRBD1 matches at 7 bases. Germline V gene sequence: CDR1 GTSNPN, CDR2 SVGIG (reference sequence). Losses at the gene ends were 4 bases for V and 3 bases for J; bases not matched to a gene: 6. CDR3 length: 14 amino acids. The CDR3 sequence is CAWTRGGPNQPQHF. The CDR3 DNA reads TGTGCCTGGACCAGAGGGGGCCCCAATCAGCCCCAGCATTTT. Variable domain in full (rest from reference TRBV30 and TRBJ1-5): SQTIHQWPATLVQPVGSPLSLECTVEGTSNPNLYWYRQAAGRGLQLLFYSVGIGQISSEVPQNLSASRPQDRQFILSSKKLLLSDSGFYLCAWTRGGPNQPQHFGDGTRLSIL.

The chain employs TRBV7-7 and TRBJ2-5; D uncertain. The CDR3 has 12 residues. Germline V gives CDR1 SSHAT, CDR2 FNYEAQ (reference sequence). The V and J ends lost 0 bases and 5 bases respectively, with 4 bases between them. CDR3 protein: CASSLAGETQYF. CDR3 sequence (DNA): TGTGCCAGCAGCTTAGCCGGGGAGACCCAGTACTTC.

The V call is TRBV6-1, the J call TRBJ2-5; TRBD1 matches 9 bases. After removal of 2 bases from V and 5 bases from J, the junction contained 6 bases not matched to a gene. This CDR3 is 15 amino acids long. The germline V gene encodes CDR1 MNHNS and CDR2 SASEGT. Here the CDR3 DNA reads TGTGCCAGCAGTGAATGGACAGGGGAGGTGGAGACCCAGTACTTC. This encodes CASSEWTGEVETQYF.

This chain links TRBV15 with TRBJ2-5; D remains unclear. Germline V gene sequence: CDR1 LNHNV, CDR2 YYDKDF (reference sequence). CDR3 size: 12 residues. V dropped 5 bases and J dropped 5 bases, with 9 bases sitting between them. CDR3 sequence: CATSRHRETQYF. CDR3 nucleotides: TGTGCCACCAGCCGACACCGGGAGACCCAGTACTTC. Looking up the rest from reference TRBV15 and TRBJ2-5 gives the full variable domain: DAMVIQNPRYQVTQFGKPVTLSCSQTLNHNVMYWYQQKSSQAPKLLFHYYDKDFNNEADTPDNFQSRRPNTSFCFLDIRSPGLGDTAMYLCATSRHRETQYFGPGTRLLVL.

This clone was counted only a few times. The rearrangement links TRBV28 to TRBJ1-5; D gene unclear. The CDR3 sequence is 14 residues long. V was trimmed by 5 bases and J by 6 bases, leaving 14 bases between them. Germline values: CDR1 MDHEN, CDR2 SYDVKM. CDR3 DNA sequence: TGTGCCAGCAGTACCCCGGGGAGGCCTCAGCCCCAGCATTTT. It specifies CASSTPGRPQPQHF.

This sequence joins TRBV5-1 and TRBJ1-2; weak D call: TRBD1 (5 bases). V shed 2 bases and J shed 4 bases, with 15 bases lying between them. This CDR3 spans 15 amino acids. Per germline, CDR1 SGHRS and CDR2 YFSETQ. Here the CDR3 reads CASSFGAGLSYGYTF. The CDR3 DNA is TGCGCCAGCAGCTTTGGGGCAGGGCTTAGCTATGGCTACACCTTC.

The chain combines TRBV2 with TRBJ2-1, with 8 bases lining up with TRBD2. The CDR3 runs to 16 residues. V trimming: 4 bases; J trimming: 2 bases; junction bases outside the gene matches: 7. CDR1 SNHLY and CDR2 FYNNEI come from the germline V gene. This CDR3 is CASSAKRGYTYNEQFF. The CDR3 DNA sequence: TGTGCCAGCAGTGCGAAGCGGGGGTATACCTACAATGAGCAGTTCTTC.

J is TRBJ1-4 and V is TRBV9; D not resolved. Germline CDR1 is SGDLS and CDR2 is YYNGEE. This CDR3 is built from 15 residues. The V end lost 1 base, the J end lost 1 base, and 8 bases lay between the germline ends. In nucleotides, the CDR3 is TGTGCCAGCAGCGTAAACGAGGGAACTAATGAAAAACTGTTTTTT. It codes for CASSVNEGTNEKLFF.

The chain employs TRBV4-1 and TRBJ2-5, with D tentatively TRBD2 (5 bases). V lost 5 bases, J lost 7 bases, and 17 bases lay in between. There are 14 residues in the CDR3. The germline V gene has CDR1 MGHRA and CDR2 YSYEKL. The CDR3 loop is CASSAGSGIGTQYF. DNA for the CDR3: TGCGCCAGCAGCGCTGGGTCGGGGATCGGGACCCAGTACTTC.

J is TRBJ2-5 and V is TRBV10-3; possible D gene TRBD2, 5 bases. This CDR3 comprises 15 residues. Germline V gene sequence: CDR1 ENHRY, CDR2 SYGVKD. V was cut by 4 bases and J by 5 bases, with 17 bases left in between. The CDR3 nucleotides read TGTGCCATCAGTGGGGTGGAGGAAGGGCTGGAGACCCAGTACTTC. It yields the protein CAISGVEEGLETQYF.

This clone showed up just a few times. The chain employs TRBV2 and TRBJ2-7; D possibly corresponds to TRBD1 (6 bases). Germline CDR1 SNHLY, CDR2 FYNNEI. The CDR3 extends over 11 amino acids. V lost 5 bases and J lost 9, with 11 bases in between. CDR3 loop: CASSSGVGQYF. In DNA, the CDR3 is TGTGCCAGCAGTTCAGGGGTTGGGCAGTACTTC.

This clone was seen a handful of times. This chain connects TRBV6-4 to TRBJ1-2; 8 nucleotides align to TRBD1. The CDR3 is made up of 14 amino acids. J was trimmed by 8 bases and V by 4 bases; bases with no gene match: 9. The germline CDR1 and CDR2 sequences are MRHNA and SNTAGT. CDR3 amino acids: CASSGGQEVWGYTF. CDR3 in DNA: TGTGCCAGCAGTGGGGGACAGGAAGTTTGGGGCTACACCTTC.

The J gene is TRBJ1-2, the V gene TRBV21-1; TRBD1, the table's D call, lacks a check against the DNA. TRBV21-1 is assigned pseudogene status. The CDR3 is made up of 16 amino acids. This chain's CDR3 is CASSKDGVTGLYGYTF. CDR3 DNA sequence: TGTGCCAGCAGCAAAGATGGGGTGACAGGGTTATATGGCTACACCTTC.

This clone was recorded only once. The rearrangement uses TRBV27 and TRBJ1-4, with D uncertain. The V gene's germline CDR1 is MNHEY and CDR2 SMNVEV (reference sequence). CDR3 length: 14 residues. V shed 5 bases and J shed 8 bases, with 15 bases lying between them. The CDR3 loop is CASSPDFLREKLFF. The DNA of the CDR3 is TGTGCCAGCAGTCCGGACTTTTTAAGGGAAAAACTGTTTTTT.

The chain couples TRBV10-1 to TRBJ1-4, with D possibly TRBD1 on 5 matching bases. Per germline, CDR1 WNHNN and CDR2 SYGVQD (reference sequence). The CDR3 is 17 amino acids. Trimming took 6 bases from V and 0 from J, leaving 17 bases between them. The CDR3 sequence: CASSGPDKSTTNEKLFF. CDR3 nucleotides: TGCGCCAGCAGCGGGCCGGACAAAAGCACAACTAATGAAAAACTGTTTTTT.

This clone occurred a few times. Compared with germline, one end of the junction differs, possibly owing to a read error. The genes are TRBV20-1 and TRBJ1-2; D remains unclear. The CDR3 covers 9 residues. Germline assignment: CDR1 DFQATT and CDR2 SNEGSKA (reference sequence). Here the CDR3 reads CSARGDNLF. The DNA of the CDR3 is TGCAGTGCTAGGGGAGATAACTTATTC.

The gene calls are TRBV9 and TRBJ2-3, with TRBD2 matching 11 bases. The CDR3 runs 16 residues. V trimming: 4 bases; J trimming: 3 bases; junction bases outside the gene matches: 7. Germline assignment: CDR1 SGDLS and CDR2 YYNGEE. The CDR3 protein is CASSLSRLAGTDTQYF. In nucleotides, the CDR3 is TGTGCCAGCAGCCTCTCACGACTAGCGGGGACAGATACGCAGTATTTT. The entire variable domain, with the rest obtained from reference TRBV9 and TRBJ2-3, is as follows: DSGVTQTPKHLITATGQRVTLRCSPRSGDLSVYWYQQSLDQGLQFLIQYYNGEERAKGNILERFSAQQFPDLHSELNLSSLELGDSALYFCASSLSRLAGTDTQYFGPGTRLTVL.

The chain uses TRBV4-1 and TRBJ2-7; D not resolved. This CDR3 contains 12 residues. Trimming removed 0 bases from V and 11 bases from J, with 11 bases in between. In germline, CDR1 is MGHRA, CDR2 YSYEKL. CDR3 DNA: TGCGCCAGCAGCCAAGACTGGGCCGTTAAGTACTTC. Translated: CASSQDWAVKYF.

J is TRBJ1-1 and V is TRBV20-1; tentative D call: TRBD1 (5 bases). V was trimmed by 3 bases and J by 7 bases, leaving 9 bases between them. The germline gives CDR1 DFQATT, CDR2 SNEGSKA (reference sequence). The CDR3 covers 11 residues. The CDR3 DNA is TGCAGTGCTAGGTGGGGCGGTGAAGCTTTCTTT. It encodes CSARWGGEAFF.

This chain joins TRBV6-5 and TRBJ1-4; TRBD1 agrees at 12 bases. Germline V gene lookup returns CDR1 MNHEY and CDR2 SVGAGI. Trimming took 3 bases from V and 8 from J; bases not matched to a gene: 4. The CDR3 contains 15 residues. CDR3 sequence: CASSYGGTGGEKLFF. In DNA, the CDR3 is TGTGCCAGCAGTTATGGGGGGACAGGGGGCGAAAAACTGTTTTTT.

CDR3 protein: CASRQGESIRAGQPQHF. The DNA for the CDR3 is TGTGCCTCTCGACAGGGGGAATCCATTAGGGCTGGTCAGCCCCAGCATTTT. The chain couples TRBV30 to TRBJ1-5; TRBD1 matches 9 bases. Trimming at V came to 7 bases and at J to 6 bases, leaving 19 bases not matched to a gene. Germline CDR1 is GTSNPN and CDR2 is SVGIG (reference sequence). This CDR3 is 17 amino acids long.

The chain employs TRBV7-2 and TRBJ2-5; 9 positions match TRBD2. Trimming cost V 5 bases and J 1 base; bases outside gene matches: 8. Germline CDR1 is SGHTA and CDR2 is FQGNSA. The length of the CDR3 is 16 residues. CDR3 sequence: CASSVLAGLSQETQYF. CDR3 nucleotide sequence: TGTGCCAGCAGCGTACTAGCGGGCCTTTCCCAAGAGACCCAGTACTTC.

The chain is built from TRBV6-1 and TRBJ1-3; tentatively, D is TRBD1 (6 bases). The V end lost 8 bases, the J end lost 1 base, and 9 bases lay between the germline ends. Germline V gene data show CDR1 as MNHNS and CDR2 as SASEGT. CDR3 length: 13 amino acids. The CDR3 DNA follows: TGTGCCAGCCACAGGGCTTCTGGAAACACCATATATTTT. This encodes CASHRASGNTIYF.